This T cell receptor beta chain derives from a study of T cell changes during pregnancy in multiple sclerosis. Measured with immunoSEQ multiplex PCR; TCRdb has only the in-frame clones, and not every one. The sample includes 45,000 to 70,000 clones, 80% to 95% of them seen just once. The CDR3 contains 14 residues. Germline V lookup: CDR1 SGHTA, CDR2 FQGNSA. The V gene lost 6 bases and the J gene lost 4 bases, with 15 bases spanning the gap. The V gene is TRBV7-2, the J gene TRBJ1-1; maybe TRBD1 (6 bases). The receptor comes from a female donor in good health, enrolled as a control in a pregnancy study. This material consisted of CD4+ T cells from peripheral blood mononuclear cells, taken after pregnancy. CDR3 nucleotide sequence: TGTGCCAGCAGTCCCGGGACACTCCCCACTGAAGCTTTCTTT. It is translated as CASSPGTLPTEAFF.